This T cell receptor beta chain came from a study of blood T cell repertoires in COVID-19. Study-wide background: The samples span acute and convalescent COVID-19 from the United States, Italy and Spain. The analysed material was cDNA or gDNA that came from T cells, B-cell-depleted T cells, or PBMCs.

In its sample, this clone was seen once. The CDR3 totals 16 residues. Germline CDR1 is SGHVS and CDR2 is FQNEAQ. J gave up 1 base and V 2 bases, and 5 bases lay outside the gene matches. Authors' processing steps: Counts of nucleated cells, estimated from reference gene primer amplification, were obtained. Sequencing used immunoSEQ multiplex PCR; TCRdb keeps in-frame clones, though not all of them. D and trimming come from the DNA, and the V and J calls and clone size come from that table. The table lists some 200,000 clones, roughly 90% of them singletons. This receptor was identified in a man between 70 and 80 years old with acute or convalescent COVID-19. Sequenced material: peripheral blood. The chain joins TRBV7-8 to TRBJ2-3; 8 nucleotides align to TRBD1. The CDR3 sequence: CASSLRPTGGTDTQYF. The DNA for the CDR3 is TGTGCCAGCAGCTTACGACCGACAGGGGGCACAGATACGCAGTATTTT.